This is a list of T cell receptor beta chains from one sample in a study of Ad26.COV2.S vaccination and SARS-CoV-2 variants. Sequenced by immunoSEQ multiplex PCR; TCRdb stores in-frame clones only, minus some. The top ten hold approximately 2.1% of the sample, which has some 340,000 clones, around 81% seen once. The input for sequencing was peripheral blood, taken in a trial of Ad26.COV2.S vaccine versus placebo. The receptors were sampled from a person aged 18-60 years who received the Ad26.COV2.S COVID-19 vaccine or a placebo. CDR3s include the opening cysteine and the closing phenylalanine or tryptophan. Fields, in order: D gene, J gene, CDR3 length, V gene, clone size, CDR3 DNA, CDR3 protein. D genes are given only for firm matches. Where a row states a size, it is once, few, many or the class of an expanded clone; other rows omit it.

D: -; J: TRBJ2-1; length: 15; V: TRBV7-3; size: -; DNA: TGTGCCAGCAGCTTACCGGGGTCGGCCTACAATGAGCAGTTCTTC; CDR3: CASSLPGSAYNEQFF
D: TRBD1; J: TRBJ2-1; length: 15; V: TRBV11-2; size: -; DNA: TGTGCCAGCAGCATCCGGGACAGGGTAGAGGATGAGCAGTTCTTC; CDR3: CASSIRDRVEDEQFF
D: -; J: TRBJ1-1; length: 15; V: TRBV3-1/TRBV3-2; size: once; DNA: TGTGCCAGCAGCGGCCCGGGACGTATGAACACTGAAGCTTTCTTT; CDR3: CASSGPGRMNTEAFF
D: -; J: TRBJ2-5; length: 15; V: TRBV5-1; size: once; DNA: TGCGCCAGCAGCTTGAGACAGGGAGGAGGAGAGACCCAGTACTTC; CDR3: CASSLRQGGGETQYF
D: -; J: TRBJ1-5; length: 15; V: TRBV7-8; size: once; DNA: TGTGCCAGCAGAAAAGACACCAGTAGCAATCAGCCCCAGCATTTT; CDR3: CASRKDTSSNQPQHF
D: -; J: TRBJ2-7; length: 13; V: TRBV30; size: few; DNA: TGTGCCTGGAGTGGGGACGTCGGCAACGAGCAGTACTTC; CDR3: CAWSGDVGNEQYF
D: TRBD2; J: TRBJ2-3; length: 16; V: TRBV6-1; size: -; DNA: TGTGCCAGCAGTGAAGTAGCGGGGGCCCTCACAGATACGCAGTATTTT; CDR3: CASSEVAGALTDTQYF
D: TRBD1; J: TRBJ2-3; length: 15; V: TRBV9; size: -; DNA: TGTGCCAGCAGCTCCTTGACAGGGGTCCCAGATACGCAGTATTTT; CDR3: CASSSLTGVPDTQYF
D: TRBD2; J: TRBJ2-3; length: 16; V: TRBV2; size: -; DNA: TGTGCCAGCAGTGAAGTAGCGGGCGGTAGCACAGATACGCAGTATTTT; CDR3: CASSEVAGGSTDTQYF
D: -; J: TRBJ2-7; length: 12; V: TRBV11-3; size: few; DNA: TGTGCCAGCAGCGCTGACAGATACGAGCAGTACTTC; CDR3: CASSADRYEQYF
D: TRBD2; J: TRBJ2-1; length: 15; V: TRBV3-1/TRBV3-2; size: once; DNA: TGTGCCAGCAGCCAGGGACTAGCGGGGGGGCCGAGGCAGTTCTTC; CDR3: CASSQGLAGGPRQFF
D: -; J: TRBJ1-2; length: 14; V: TRBV6-5; size: -; DNA: TGTGCCAGCAGCCTGGGCGCAGGGAACTATGGCTACACCTTC; CDR3: CASSLGAGNYGYTF
D: -; J: TRBJ2-4; length: 16; V: TRBV4-2; size: -; DNA: TGTGCCAGCAGCCAAGATGTCGGGTCCCTTGGAAACATTCAGTACTTC; CDR3: CASSQDVGSLGNIQYF
D: -; J: TRBJ2-7; length: 14; V: TRBV5-8; size: -; DNA: TGTGCCAGCAGCCATCCGGCTAGATGGCTCGAGCAGTACTTC; CDR3: CASSHPARWLEQYF
D: TRBD1; J: TRBJ1-1; length: 15; V: TRBV4-1; size: -; DNA: TGCGCCAGCAGCCCCAGCGGACAGGGAAGAACTGAAGCTTTCTTT; CDR3: CASSPSGQGRTEAFF
D: TRBD2; J: TRBJ2-3; length: 15; V: TRBV7-3; size: -; DNA: TGTGCCAGCAGCTTTTCCGGGGGGGCCGGTAGTACGCAGTATTTT; CDR3: CASSFSGGAGSTQYF
D: -; J: TRBJ2-1; length: 14; V: TRBV6-5; size: -; DNA: TGTGCCACCGGACGGGGCAGTACCTACAATGAGCAGTTCTTC; CDR3: CATGRGSTYNEQFF
D: -; J: TRBJ1-5; length: 15; V: TRBV19; size: -; DNA: TGTGCCAGTAGCCCGAGGGCAGCTAGCAATCAGCCCCAGCATTTT; CDR3: CASSPRAASNQPQHF
D: -; J: TRBJ1-5; length: 19; V: TRBV21-1; size: -; DNA: TGTGCCAGCAGCTCGTTTTCTGGAGGAACAGGGTCCTCCAATCAGCCCCAGCATTTT; CDR3: CASSSFSGGTGSSNQPQHF
D: -; J: TRBJ1-6; length: 14; V: TRBV6-1; size: few; DNA: TGTGCCAGCAGTGAAGGCGGGGGGCATTCACCCCTCCACTTT; CDR3: CASSEGGGHSPLHF
D: -; J: TRBJ1-1; length: 15; V: TRBV5-1; size: -; DNA: TGCGCCAGCAGCTTGGCTGGACAAATGAACACTGAAGCTTTCTTT; CDR3: CASSLAGQMNTEAFF
D: -; J: TRBJ2-5; length: 13; V: TRBV9; size: many; DNA: TGTGCCAGCAGTAGTTGGGGGCAAGAGACCCAGTACTTC; CDR3: CASSSWGQETQYF
D: -; J: TRBJ2-3; length: 15; V: TRBV6-2/TRBV6-3; size: once; DNA: TGTGCCAGCAGTACTGGAGGCTTCTTCACAGATACGCAGTATTTT; CDR3: CASSTGGFFTDTQYF
D: -; J: TRBJ1-6; length: 13; V: TRBV30; size: -; DNA: TGTGCCTGGAGCCTTCGGGGTGGGGGGCACCTCCACTTT; CDR3: CAWSLRGGGHLHF
D: -; J: TRBJ2-1; length: 11; V: TRBV5-6; size: -; DNA: TGTGCCAGCAGCTTGTTCAATGAGCAGTTCTTC; CDR3: CASSLFNEQFF
D: -; J: TRBJ1-2; length: 17; V: TRBV7-9; size: -; DNA: TGTGCCAGCAGCTCGGTTCGGGGGGGTTATTCAGTGTATGGCTACACCTTC; CDR3: CASSSVRGGYSVYGYTF
D: TRBD1; J: TRBJ1-2; length: 15; V: TRBV6-4; size: -; DNA: TGTGCCAGCAGTGTTGGGACAGGGAATAACTATGGCTACACCTTC; CDR3: CASSVGTGNNYGYTF
D: TRBD1; J: TRBJ1-1; length: 15; V: TRBV18; size: -; DNA: TGTGCCAGCTCACCCGGACAGGGGTTCGGCACTGAAGCTTTCTTT; CDR3: CASSPGQGFGTEAFF
D: -; J: TRBJ2-7; length: 15; V: TRBV11-2; size: -; DNA: TGTGCCAGCAGCTTAAGCGCAGGCTCCCCCTACGAGCAGTACTTC; CDR3: CASSLSAGSPYEQYF
D: -; J: TRBJ2-2; length: 14; V: TRBV15; size: few; DNA: TGTGCCACCAGCAGAGATTTTGGATCCGGGGAGCTGTTTTTT; CDR3: CATSRDFGSGELFF
D: TRBD1; J: TRBJ1-1; length: 15; V: TRBV29-1; size: -; DNA: TGCAGCGTCAGACAGGGGTGGGGTATGAACACTGAAGCTTTCTTT; CDR3: CSVRQGWGMNTEAFF
D: -; J: TRBJ2-5; length: 11; V: TRBV7-9; size: once; DNA: TGTGCCAGCGAGCAGGGGGAGACCCAGTACTTC; CDR3: CASEQGETQYF
D: -; J: TRBJ1-1; length: 14; V: TRBV5-1; size: -; DNA: TGCGCCAGCAGCTTTCCAGGGGTGAACACTGAAGCTTTCTTT; CDR3: CASSFPGVNTEAFF
D: -; J: TRBJ2-5; length: 12; V: TRBV12-3/TRBV12-4; size: -; DNA: TGTGCCAGCAGCAGAGGAGGGTTAGGGCAGTACTTC; CDR3: CASSRGGLGQYF
D: TRBD1; J: TRBJ2-5; length: 16; V: TRBV10-2; size: -; DNA: TGCGCCAGCAGTGCCCGGACAGGGTCCCCTCAAGAGACCCAGTACTTC; CDR3: CASSARTGSPQETQYF
D: -; J: TRBJ1-3; length: 15; V: TRBV2; size: few; DNA: TGTGCCAGCAGGTTGGACCCGGGTGGTGGAAACACCATATATTTT; CDR3: CASRLDPGGGNTIYF
D: -; J: TRBJ1-1; length: 14; V: TRBV3-1/TRBV3-2; size: -; DNA: TGTGCCAGCAGCCAACTGGGGGAAAAGACTGAAGCTTTCTTT; CDR3: CASSQLGEKTEAFF
D: TRBD2; J: TRBJ2-3; length: 15; V: TRBV28; size: -; DNA: TGTGCCAGCAGCTTAGCGGGGTCGGGGTCAGATACGCAGTATTTT; CDR3: CASSLAGSGSDTQYF
D: -; J: TRBJ1-5; length: 14; V: TRBV28; size: -; DNA: TGTGCCAGCAGCGCCCGACAGGGCAATCAGCCCCAGCATTTT; CDR3: CASSARQGNQPQHF
D: TRBD1; J: TRBJ2-7; length: 15; V: TRBV30; size: few; DNA: TGTGCCTGGCGTCCAGAAGGGGGACAGGTATACGAGCAGTACTTC; CDR3: CAWRPEGGQVYEQYF
D: -; J: TRBJ2-3; length: 16; V: TRBV4-1; size: -; DNA: TGCGCCAGCAGCCAAGAATTCAGAGGGGCCACAGATACGCAGTATTTT; CDR3: CASSQEFRGATDTQYF
D: -; J: TRBJ2-1; length: 14; V: TRBV4-1; size: -; DNA: TGCGCCAGCAGCCCCGTGGGCGGCTACAATGAGCAGTTCTTC; CDR3: CASSPVGGYNEQFF
D: -; J: TRBJ1-4; length: 14; V: TRBV18; size: few; DNA: TGTGCCAGCTCACCCGCCAGGGGAGGCGAAAAACTGTTTTTT; CDR3: CASSPARGGEKLFF
D: -; J: TRBJ1-6; length: 16; V: TRBV10-1; size: few; DNA: TGCGCCAGCATCCGGGGGGACGTATTTAGTAATTCACCCCTCCACTTT; CDR3: CASIRGDVFSNSPLHF
D: TRBD2; J: TRBJ2-1; length: 18; V: TRBV5-1; size: -; DNA: TGCGCCAGCACCCTTGGGGGAAATAGCGGGGGGCCACAAGATGAGCAGTTCTTC; CDR3: CASTLGGNSGGPQDEQFF
D: -; J: TRBJ1-5; length: 15; V: TRBV27; size: -; DNA: TGTGCCAGCAGTTTAGGAACAGATAGCAATCAGCCCCAGCATTTT; CDR3: CASSLGTDSNQPQHF
D: -; J: TRBJ1-3; length: 16; V: TRBV5-1; size: -; DNA: TGCGCCAGCAGCTTGGCCGGCATACCCTCTGGAAACACCATATATTTT; CDR3: CASSLAGIPSGNTIYF
D: TRBD1; J: TRBJ1-5; length: 15; V: TRBV6-5; size: -; DNA: TGTGCCAGCAGTCCACGGCGGGACAGCTTCGCGCCCCAGCATTTT; CDR3: CASSPRRDSFAPQHF
D: TRBD1; J: TRBJ1-1; length: 14; V: TRBV19; size: -; DNA: TGTGCCAGTAGTATAGGAACAGGGGGGACTGAAGCTTTCTTT; CDR3: CASSIGTGGTEAFF